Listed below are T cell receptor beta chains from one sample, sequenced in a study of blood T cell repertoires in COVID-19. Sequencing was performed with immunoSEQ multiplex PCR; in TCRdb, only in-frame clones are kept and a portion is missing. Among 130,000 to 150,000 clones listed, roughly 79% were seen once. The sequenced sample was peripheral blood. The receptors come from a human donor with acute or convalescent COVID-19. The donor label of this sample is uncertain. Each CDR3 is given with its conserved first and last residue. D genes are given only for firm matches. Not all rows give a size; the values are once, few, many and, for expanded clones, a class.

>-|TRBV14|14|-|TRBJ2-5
CASSPLGAQETQYF
TGTGCCAGCAGCCCCTTGGGGGCCCAAGAGACCCAGTACTTC
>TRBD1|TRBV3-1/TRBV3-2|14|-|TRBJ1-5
CASSQGTGGQPQHF
TGTGCCAGCAGCCAAGGGACAGGGGGACAGCCCCAGCATTTT
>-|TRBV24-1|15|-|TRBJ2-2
CATSEETVNTGELFF
TGTGCCACCAGTGAAGAAACGGTTAACACCGGGGAGCTGTTTTTT
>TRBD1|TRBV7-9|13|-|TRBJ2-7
CASGRDRAYEQYF
TGTGCCAGCGGTAGGGACAGGGCATACGAGCAGTACTTC
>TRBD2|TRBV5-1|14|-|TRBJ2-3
CASSLSGGANTQYF
TGCGCCAGCAGTCTTAGCGGGGGGGCCAATACGCAGTATTTT
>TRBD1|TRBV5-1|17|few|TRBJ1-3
CASSQYRTGYSGNTIYF
TGCGCCAGCAGCCAGTACCGGACAGGGTACTCTGGAAACACCATATATTTT
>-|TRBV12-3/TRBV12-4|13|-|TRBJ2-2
CATHPGNPGELFF
TGTGCCACCCACCCAGGGAACCCCGGGGAGCTGTTTTTT
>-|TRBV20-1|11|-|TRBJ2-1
CSARFYNEQFF
TGCAGTGCCAGGTTTTACAATGAGCAGTTCTTC
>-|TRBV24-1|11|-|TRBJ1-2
CATRGIGGYTF
TGTGCCACCAGGGGCATCGGCGGCTACACCTTC
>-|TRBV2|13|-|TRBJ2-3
CASKRVNYDTQYF
TGTGCCAGCAAGAGGGTAAACTACGATACGCAGTATTTT
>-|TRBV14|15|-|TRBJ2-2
CASSPWTLPTGELFF
TGTGCCAGCAGCCCATGGACTCTTCCGACCGGGGAGCTGTTTTTT
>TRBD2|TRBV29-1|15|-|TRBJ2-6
CTSGGGEVGANVLTF
TGCACCTCCGGGGGAGGGGAGGTTGGGGCCAACGTCCTGACTTTC
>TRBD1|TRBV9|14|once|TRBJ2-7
CASSGDRGRGEQYF
TGTGCCAGCAGCGGGGACAGGGGGCGCGGCGAGCAGTACTTC
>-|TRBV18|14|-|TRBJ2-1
CASSPPDSSREQFF
TGTGCCAGCTCACCACCGGACAGCTCAAGGGAGCAGTTCTTC
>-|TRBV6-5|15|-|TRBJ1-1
CASSWGVPLNTEAFF
TGTGCCAGCTCTTGGGGGGTTCCCTTGAACACTGAAGCTTTCTTT
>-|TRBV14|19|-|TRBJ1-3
CASSQDWIPGRLSGNTIYF
TGTGCCAGCAGCCAAGATTGGATCCCAGGTCGTTTGTCTGGAAACACCATATATTTT
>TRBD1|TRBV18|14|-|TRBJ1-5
CASSGTGGGQPQHF
TGTGCCAGCTCTGGGACAGGGGGCGGTCAGCCCCAGCATTTT
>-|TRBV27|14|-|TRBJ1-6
CASSLSWPYSPLHF
TGTGCCAGCAGTTTATCCTGGCCATATTCACCCCTCCACTTT
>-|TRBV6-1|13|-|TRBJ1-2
CASSEADRSGYTF
TGTGCCAGCAGTGAAGCTGACAGGAGTGGCTACACCTTC
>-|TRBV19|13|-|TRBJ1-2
CASSIGGNYGYTF
TGTGCCAGTAGTATAGGCGGTAACTATGGCTACACCTTC
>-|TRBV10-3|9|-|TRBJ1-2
CAFPYGYTF
TGTGCCTTCCCTTATGGCTACACCTTC
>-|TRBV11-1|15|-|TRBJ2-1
CASSPRQGLFNEQFF
TGTGCCAGCAGCCCCCGTCAGGGGCTATTTAATGAGCAGTTCTTC
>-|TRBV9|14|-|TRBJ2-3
CASSASGSTDTQYF
TGTGCCAGCAGCGCCAGCGGGTCCACAGATACGCAGTATTTT
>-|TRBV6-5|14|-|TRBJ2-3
CASTPRGFTDTQYF
TGTGCCAGCACCCCCCGAGGGTTCACAGATACGCAGTATTTT
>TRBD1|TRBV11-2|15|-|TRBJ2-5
CASSGTGGLQETQYF
TGTGCCAGCAGCGGGACAGGGGGTTTACAAGAGACCCAGTACTTC
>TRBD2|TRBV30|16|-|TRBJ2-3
CAWSWGLAGGPDTQYF
TGTGCCTGGAGCTGGGGACTAGCGGGGGGGCCAGATACGCAGTATTTT
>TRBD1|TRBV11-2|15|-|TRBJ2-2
CASSSGTGVTGELFF
TGTGCCAGCAGCTCCGGGACAGGGGTCACCGGGGAGCTGTTTTTT
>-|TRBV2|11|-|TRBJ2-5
CASTLEGTQYF
TGTGCCAGCACATTAGAGGGGACCCAGTACTTC
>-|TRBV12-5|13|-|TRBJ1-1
CASGFGVNTEAFF
TGTGCTAGTGGTTTTGGAGTGAACACTGAAGCTTTCTTT
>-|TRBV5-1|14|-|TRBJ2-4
CASSEKEPKNIQYF
TGCGCCAGCAGCGAGAAGGAGCCCAAAAACATTCAGTACTTC
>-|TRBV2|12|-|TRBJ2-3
CASRIHGDTQYF
TGTGCCAGCAGAATACACGGGGATACGCAGTATTTT
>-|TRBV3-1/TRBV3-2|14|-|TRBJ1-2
CASSQGWANYGYTF
TGTGCCAGCAGCCAAGGGTGGGCAAATTATGGCTACACCTTC
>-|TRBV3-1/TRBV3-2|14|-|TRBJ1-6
CASSPGQGNSPLHF
TGTGCCAGCAGCCCTGGACAAGGGAATTCACCCCTCCACTTT
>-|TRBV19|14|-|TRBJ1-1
CASSSKTGPTEAFF
TGTGCCAGTAGTTCAAAGACAGGTCCCACTGAAGCTTTCTTT
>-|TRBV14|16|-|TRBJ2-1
CASSPIRESSYNEQFF
TGTGCCAGCAGCCCCATCCGGGAAAGTTCCTACAATGAGCAGTTCTTC
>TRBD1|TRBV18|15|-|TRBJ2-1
CASSPRQGVDNEQFF
TGTGCCAGCTCACCTCGACAGGGGGTCGACAATGAGCAGTTCTTC
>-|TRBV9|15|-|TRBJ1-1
CASSSSTGPNTEAFF
TGTGCCAGCAGCTCGTCGACAGGACCGAACACTGAAGCTTTCTTT
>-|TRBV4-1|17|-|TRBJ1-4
CASSQGAGRGANEKLFF
TGCGCCAGCAGCCAAGGTGCGGGGAGGGGGGCTAATGAAAAACTGTTTTTT
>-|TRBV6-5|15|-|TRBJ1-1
CASSFGGSMNTEAFF
TGTGCCAGCAGTTTCGGGGGTTCAATGAACACTGAAGCTTTCTTT
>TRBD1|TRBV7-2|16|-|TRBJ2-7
CASSLLPGQGPYEQYF
TGTGCCAGCAGCCTTTTACCGGGACAGGGACCCTACGAGCAGTACTTC
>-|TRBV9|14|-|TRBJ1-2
CASSVGGGAYGYTF
TGTGCCAGCAGCGTAGGGGGAGGGGCGTATGGCTACACCTTC
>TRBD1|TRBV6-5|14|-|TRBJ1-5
CATRGQGGNQPQHF
TGTGCCACTAGGGGGCAGGGCGGCAATCAGCCCCAGCATTTT
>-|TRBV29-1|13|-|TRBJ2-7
CSVEDMESYEQYF
TGCAGCGTTGAAGATATGGAGTCCTACGAGCAGTACTTC
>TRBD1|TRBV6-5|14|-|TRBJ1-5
CASSRLQGGQPQHF
TGTGCCAGCAGTCGGCTACAGGGGGGACAGCCCCAGCATTTT
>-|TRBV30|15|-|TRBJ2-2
CAWGRGLANTGELFF
TGTGCCTGGGGCCGCGGGCTAGCGAACACCGGGGAGCTGTTTTTT
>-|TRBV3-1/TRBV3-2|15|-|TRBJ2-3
CASSQLRASTDTQYF
TGTGCCAGCAGCCAACTTAGAGCTAGCACAGATACGCAGTATTTT
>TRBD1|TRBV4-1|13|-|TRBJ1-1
CASSQQGDTEAFF
TGCGCCAGCAGCCAACAGGGGGACACTGAAGCTTTCTTT
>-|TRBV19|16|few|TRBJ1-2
CASSTLYRVDNYGYTF
TGTGCCAGTAGTACCTTGTACAGGGTAGATAACTATGGCTACACCTTC
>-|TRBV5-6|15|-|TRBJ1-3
CASSLYAGTGNTIYF
TGTGCCAGCAGCTTATACGCAGGGACTGGAAACACCATATATTTT
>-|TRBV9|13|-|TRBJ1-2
CASSSPGNYGYTF
TGTGCCAGCAGTTCCCCAGGAAACTATGGCTACACCTTC